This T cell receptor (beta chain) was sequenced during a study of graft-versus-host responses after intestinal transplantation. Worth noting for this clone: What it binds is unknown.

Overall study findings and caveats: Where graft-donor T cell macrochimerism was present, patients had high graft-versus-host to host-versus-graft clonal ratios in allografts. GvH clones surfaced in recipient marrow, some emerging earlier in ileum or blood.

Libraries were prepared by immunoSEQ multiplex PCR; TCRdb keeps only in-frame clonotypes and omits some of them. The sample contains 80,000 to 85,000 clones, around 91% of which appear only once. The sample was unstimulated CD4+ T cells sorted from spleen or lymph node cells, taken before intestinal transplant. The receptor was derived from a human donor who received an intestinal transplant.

DNA for the CDR3: TGTGCCAGCAGCTTAAAGGCTCGCGGTCCGGGAGCTAACTATGGCTACACCTTC. Its protein product is CASSLKARGPGANYGYTF. The chain recombines TRBV7-2 with TRBJ1-2; unclear D gene. Trimming removed 2 bases at V and 0 bases at J, with 19 bases between. The CDR3 has 18 residues. Germline CDR1 reads SGHTA; CDR2 reads FQGNSA.